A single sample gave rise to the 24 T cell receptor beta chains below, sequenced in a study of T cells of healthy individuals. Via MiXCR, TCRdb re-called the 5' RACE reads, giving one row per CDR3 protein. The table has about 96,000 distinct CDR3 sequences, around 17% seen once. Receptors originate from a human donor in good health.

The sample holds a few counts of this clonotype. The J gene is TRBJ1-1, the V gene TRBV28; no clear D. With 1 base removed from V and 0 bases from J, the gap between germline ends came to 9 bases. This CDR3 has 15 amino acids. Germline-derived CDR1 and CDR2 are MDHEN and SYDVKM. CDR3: CASSLFLRMNTEAFF. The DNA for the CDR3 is TGTGCCAGCAGTTTATTCTTGAGAATGAACACTGAAGCTTTCTTT.

The DNA for the CDR3 is TGTGCCAGCAGCCAACGGACTAGCGATATTCAAGATACGCAGTATTTT. It encodes CASSQRTSDIQDTQYF. J is TRBJ2-3 and V is TRBV3-1, with TRBD2 matching over 9 bases. V gave up 2 bases and J gave up 5 bases; unmatched junction bases: 8. This CDR3 has 16 amino acids. Germline values: CDR1 LGHDT, CDR2 YNNKEL (reference sequence).

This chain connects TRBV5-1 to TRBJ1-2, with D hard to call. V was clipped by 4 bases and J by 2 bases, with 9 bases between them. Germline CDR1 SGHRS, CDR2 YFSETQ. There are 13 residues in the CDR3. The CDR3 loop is CASSNGGNYGYTF. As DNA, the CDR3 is TGCGCCAGCAGCAACGGAGGAAACTATGGCTACACCTTC.

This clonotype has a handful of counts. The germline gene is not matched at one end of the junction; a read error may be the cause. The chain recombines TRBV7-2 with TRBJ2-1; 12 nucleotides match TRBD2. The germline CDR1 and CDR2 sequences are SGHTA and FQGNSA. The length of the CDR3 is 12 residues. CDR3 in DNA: TGTGCCAGCAGCCTAGGACTAGCGGGGCATTCCTTC. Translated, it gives CASSLGLAGHSF.

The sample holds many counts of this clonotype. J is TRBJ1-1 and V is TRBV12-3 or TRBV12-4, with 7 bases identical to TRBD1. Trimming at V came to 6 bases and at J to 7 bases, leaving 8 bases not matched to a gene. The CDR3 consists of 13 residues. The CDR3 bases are TGTGCCAGCAGCCGACAGGGTCTTGGTGAAGCTTTCTTT. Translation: CASSRQGLGEAFF.

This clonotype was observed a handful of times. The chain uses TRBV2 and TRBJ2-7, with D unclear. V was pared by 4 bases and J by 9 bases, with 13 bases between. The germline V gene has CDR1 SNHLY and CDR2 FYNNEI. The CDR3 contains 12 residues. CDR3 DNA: TGTGCCAGCAGTGGGGCAGTACGGTCGCAGTACTTC. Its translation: CASSGAVRSQYF.

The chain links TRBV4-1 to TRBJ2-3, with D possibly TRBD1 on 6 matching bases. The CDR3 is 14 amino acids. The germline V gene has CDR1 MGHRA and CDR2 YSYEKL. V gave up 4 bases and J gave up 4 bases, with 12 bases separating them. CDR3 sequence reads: CASSRTGLSDTQYF. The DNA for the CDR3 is TGCGCCAGCAGCCGCACAGGGTTGTCAGATACGCAGTATTTT.

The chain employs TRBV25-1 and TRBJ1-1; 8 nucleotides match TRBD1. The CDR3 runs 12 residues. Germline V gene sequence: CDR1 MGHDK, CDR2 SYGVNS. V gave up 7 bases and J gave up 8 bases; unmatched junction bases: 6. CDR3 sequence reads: CASMGQAKEAFF. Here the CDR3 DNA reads TGTGCCAGCATGGGACAGGCCAAGGAAGCTTTCTTT.

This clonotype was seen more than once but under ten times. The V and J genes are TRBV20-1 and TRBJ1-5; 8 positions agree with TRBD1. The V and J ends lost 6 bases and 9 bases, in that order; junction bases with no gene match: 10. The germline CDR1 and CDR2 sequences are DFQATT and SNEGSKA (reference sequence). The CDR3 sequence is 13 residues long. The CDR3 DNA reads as TGCAGTGCCCTCGACAGGGGAAGGGGGCCCCAGCATTTT. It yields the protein CSALDRGRGPQHF.

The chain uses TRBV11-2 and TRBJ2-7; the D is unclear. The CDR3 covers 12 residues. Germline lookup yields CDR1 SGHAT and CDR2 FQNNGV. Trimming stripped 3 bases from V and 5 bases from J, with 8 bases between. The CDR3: CASSFSADEQYF. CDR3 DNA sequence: TGTGCCAGCAGCTTTTCAGCAGACGAGCAGTACTTC.

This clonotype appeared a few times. The CDR3 region has the DNA TGCGCCAGCAGCCACCCGGGACAGGGACAAGATACGCAGTATTTT. It encodes CASSHPGQGQDTQYF. V gene TRBV4-3 combines with J gene TRBJ2-3, with TRBD1 matching 9 bases. Germline V gene data show CDR1 as LGHNA and CDR2 as YSLEER. CDR3 size: 15 residues. J lost 5 bases, V lost 3 bases, and 6 bases had no gene match.

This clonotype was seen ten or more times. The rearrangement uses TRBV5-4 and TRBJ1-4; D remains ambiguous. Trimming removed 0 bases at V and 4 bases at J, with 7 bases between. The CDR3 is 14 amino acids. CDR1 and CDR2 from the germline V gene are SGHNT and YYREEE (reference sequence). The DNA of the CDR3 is TGTGCCAGCAGCTTGGGGCAGGATAATGAAAAACTGTTTTTT. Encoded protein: CASSLGQDNEKLFF.

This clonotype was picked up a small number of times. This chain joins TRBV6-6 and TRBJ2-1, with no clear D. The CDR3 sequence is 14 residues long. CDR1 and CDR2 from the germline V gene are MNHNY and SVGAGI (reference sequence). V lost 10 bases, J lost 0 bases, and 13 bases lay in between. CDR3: CATSEPSSYNEQFF. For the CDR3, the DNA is TGTGCCACGTCGGAGCCTAGCTCCTACAATGAGCAGTTCTTC.

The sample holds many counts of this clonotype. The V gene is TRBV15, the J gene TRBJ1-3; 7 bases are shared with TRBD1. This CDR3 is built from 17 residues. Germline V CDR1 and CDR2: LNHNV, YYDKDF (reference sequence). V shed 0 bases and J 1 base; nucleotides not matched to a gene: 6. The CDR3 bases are TGTGCCACCAGCAGAGATTACGACAGGGTATCTGGAAACACCATATATTTT. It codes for CATSRDYDRVSGNTIYF.

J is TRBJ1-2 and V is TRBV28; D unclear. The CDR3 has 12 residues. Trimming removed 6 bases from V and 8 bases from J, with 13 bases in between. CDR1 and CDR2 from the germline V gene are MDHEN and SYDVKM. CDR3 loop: CASRDPLGGYTF. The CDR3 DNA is TGTGCCAGCAGGGACCCCCTGGGCGGCTACACCTTC.

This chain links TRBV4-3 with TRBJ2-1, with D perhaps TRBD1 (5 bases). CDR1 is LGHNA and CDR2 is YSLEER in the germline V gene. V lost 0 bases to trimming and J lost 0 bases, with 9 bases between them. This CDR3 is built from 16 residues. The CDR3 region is CASSQEVGDSYNEQFF. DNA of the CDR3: TGCGCCAGCAGCCAAGAGGTAGGGGACTCCTACAATGAGCAGTTCTTC.

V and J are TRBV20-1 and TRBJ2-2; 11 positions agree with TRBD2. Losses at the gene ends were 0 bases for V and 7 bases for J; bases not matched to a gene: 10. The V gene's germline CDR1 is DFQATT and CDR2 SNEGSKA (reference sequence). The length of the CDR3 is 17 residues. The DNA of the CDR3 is TGCAGTGCTAGAGAAGGGGTGGGGACTAGCGGACACGGGGAGCTGTTTTTT. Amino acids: CSAREGVGTSGHGELFF.

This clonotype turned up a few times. DNA of the CDR3: TGTGCCAGCAGTTACCCTCCGGGACAGAAGAATTTAGGGCAAGAGACCCAGTACTTC. Translation: CASSYPPGQKNLGQETQYF. V usage is TRBV6-6 and J usage is TRBJ2-5; 7 positions match TRBD1. Losses at the gene ends were 2 bases for V and 2 bases for J; bases not matched to a gene: 17. Germline-derived CDR1 and CDR2 are MNHNY and SVGAGI (reference sequence). The CDR3 has 19 amino acids.

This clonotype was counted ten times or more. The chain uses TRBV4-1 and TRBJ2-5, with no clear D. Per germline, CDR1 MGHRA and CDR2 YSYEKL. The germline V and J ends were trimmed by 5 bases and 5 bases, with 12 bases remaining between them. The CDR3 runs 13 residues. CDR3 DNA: TGCGCCAGCAGCGTTGGAGTTTTGGAGACCCAGTACTTC. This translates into CASSVGVLETQYF.

The CDR3 region is CASSWGGYNEQFF. The CDR3 DNA is TGTGCCAGCAGTTGGGGGGGGTACAATGAGCAGTTCTTC. The chain uses TRBV12-3 or TRBV12-4 and TRBJ2-1; the match to TRBD2 covers 7 bases. Losses at the gene ends were 4 bases for V and 4 bases for J; bases not matched to a gene: 1. The CDR3 length is 13 residues.

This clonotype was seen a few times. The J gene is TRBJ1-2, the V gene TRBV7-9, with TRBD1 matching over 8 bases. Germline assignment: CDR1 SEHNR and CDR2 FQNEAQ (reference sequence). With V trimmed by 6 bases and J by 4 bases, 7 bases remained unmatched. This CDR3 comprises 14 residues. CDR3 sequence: CASRHEGQVYGYTF. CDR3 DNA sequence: TGTGCCAGCAGACACGAGGGACAGGTCTATGGCTACACCTTC.

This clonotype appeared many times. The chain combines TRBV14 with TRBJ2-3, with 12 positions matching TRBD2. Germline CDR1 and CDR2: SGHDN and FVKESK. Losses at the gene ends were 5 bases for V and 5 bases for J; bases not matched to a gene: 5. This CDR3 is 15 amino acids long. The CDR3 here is CASSERLAGVDTQYF. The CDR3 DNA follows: TGTGCCAGCAGCGAGCGACTAGCGGGAGTAGATACGCAGTATTTT. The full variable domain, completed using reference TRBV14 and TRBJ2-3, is EAGVTQFPSHSVIEKGQTVTLRCDPISGHDNLYWYRRVMGKEIKFLLHFVKESKQDESGMPNNRFLAERTGGTYSTLKVQPAELEDSGVYFCASSERLAGVDTQYFGPGTRLTVL.

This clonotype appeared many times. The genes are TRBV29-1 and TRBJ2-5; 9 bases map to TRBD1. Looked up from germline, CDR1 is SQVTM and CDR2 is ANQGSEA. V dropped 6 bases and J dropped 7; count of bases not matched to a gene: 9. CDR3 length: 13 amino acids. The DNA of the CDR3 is TGCAGCGTCGAAACAGGGGGCGCTGGGACCCAGTACTTC. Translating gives CSVETGGAGTQYF.

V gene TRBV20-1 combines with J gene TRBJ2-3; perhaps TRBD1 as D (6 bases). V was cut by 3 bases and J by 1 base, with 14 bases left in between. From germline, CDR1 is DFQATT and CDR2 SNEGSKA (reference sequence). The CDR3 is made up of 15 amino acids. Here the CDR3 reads CSARLGGHGTDTQYF. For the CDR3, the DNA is TGCAGTGCTAGGTTAGGGGGTCATGGCACAGATACGCAGTATTTT.